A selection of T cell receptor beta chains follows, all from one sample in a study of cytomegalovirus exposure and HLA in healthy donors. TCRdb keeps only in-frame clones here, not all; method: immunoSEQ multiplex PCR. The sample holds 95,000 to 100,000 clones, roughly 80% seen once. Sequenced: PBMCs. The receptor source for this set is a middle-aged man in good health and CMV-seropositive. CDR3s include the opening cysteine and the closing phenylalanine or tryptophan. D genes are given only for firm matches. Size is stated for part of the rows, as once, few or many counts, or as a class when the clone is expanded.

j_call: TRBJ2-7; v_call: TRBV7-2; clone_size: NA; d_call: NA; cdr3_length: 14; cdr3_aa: CASSLEGGSYEQYF; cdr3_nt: TGTGCCAGCAGCTTAGAGGGGGGGTCCTACGAGCAGTACTTC
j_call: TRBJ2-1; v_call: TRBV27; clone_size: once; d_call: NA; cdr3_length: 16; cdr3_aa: CASSLSLLSSYNEQFF; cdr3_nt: TGTGCCAGCAGTTTAAGCCTATTAAGCTCCTACAATGAGCAGTTCTTC
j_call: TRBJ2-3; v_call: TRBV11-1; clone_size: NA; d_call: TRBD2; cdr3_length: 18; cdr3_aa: CASSFPRTSGDLEDTQYF; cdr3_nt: TGTGCCAGCAGCTTCCCACGGACTAGCGGGGACCTCGAAGATACGCAGTATTTT
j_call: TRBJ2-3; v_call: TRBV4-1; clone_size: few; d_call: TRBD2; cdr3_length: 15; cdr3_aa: CASSPGLARADTQYF; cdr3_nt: TGCGCCAGCAGCCCGGGACTAGCTAGGGCAGATACGCAGTATTTT
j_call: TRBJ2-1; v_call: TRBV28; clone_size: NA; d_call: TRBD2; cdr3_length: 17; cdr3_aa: CASSRRGTSGRAGEQFF; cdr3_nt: TGTGCCAGCAGCCGTCGGGGGACTAGCGGGAGGGCTGGTGAGCAGTTCTTC
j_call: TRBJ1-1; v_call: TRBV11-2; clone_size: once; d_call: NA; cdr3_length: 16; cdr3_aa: CASSLDSEARYTEAFF; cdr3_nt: TGTGCCAGCAGTTTAGATTCGGAAGCCAGGTACACTGAAGCTTTCTTT
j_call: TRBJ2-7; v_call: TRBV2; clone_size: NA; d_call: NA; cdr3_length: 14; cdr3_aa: CASSGWEDSYEQYF; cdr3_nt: TGTGCCAGCAGTGGCTGGGAGGACTCCTACGAGCAGTACTTC
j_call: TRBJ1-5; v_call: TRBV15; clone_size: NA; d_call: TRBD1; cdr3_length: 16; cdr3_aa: CATSRARDSSNQPQHF; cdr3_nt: TGTGCCACCAGCAGAGCTCGGGACAGCAGCAATCAGCCCCAGCATTTT
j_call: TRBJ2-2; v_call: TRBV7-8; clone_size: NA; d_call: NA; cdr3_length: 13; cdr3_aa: CASSSTGSGELFF; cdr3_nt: TGTGCCAGCAGCTCCACAGGGTCCGGGGAGCTGTTTTTT
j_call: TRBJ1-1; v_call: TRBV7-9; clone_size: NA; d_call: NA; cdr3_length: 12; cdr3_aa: CASSLSRAEAFF; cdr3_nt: TGTGCCAGCAGCTTATCGCGGGCTGAAGCTTTCTTT
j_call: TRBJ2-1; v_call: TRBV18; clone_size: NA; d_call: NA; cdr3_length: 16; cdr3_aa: CASSPESRALLNEQFF; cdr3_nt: TGTGCCAGCTCACCAGAGTCCAGGGCACTGCTCAATGAGCAGTTCTTC
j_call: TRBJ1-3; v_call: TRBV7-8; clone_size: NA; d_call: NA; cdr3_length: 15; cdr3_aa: CASSLEAVWGNTIYF; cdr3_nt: TGTGCCAGCAGCTTAGAAGCGGTATGGGGAAACACCATATATTTT
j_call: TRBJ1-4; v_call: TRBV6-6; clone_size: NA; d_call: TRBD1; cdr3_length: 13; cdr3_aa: CASIRDSAEKLFF; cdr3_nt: TGTGCCAGCATCCGGGACAGTGCTGAAAAACTGTTTTTT
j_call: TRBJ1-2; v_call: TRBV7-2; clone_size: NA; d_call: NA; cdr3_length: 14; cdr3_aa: CASSRTRGGYGYTF; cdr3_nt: TGTGCCAGCAGCAGAACCCGGGGTGGCTATGGCTACACCTTC
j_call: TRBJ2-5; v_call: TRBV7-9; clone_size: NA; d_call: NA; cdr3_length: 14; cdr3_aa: CASSLASQQETQYF; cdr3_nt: TGTGCCAGCAGCTTAGCTAGCCAGCAAGAGACCCAGTACTTC
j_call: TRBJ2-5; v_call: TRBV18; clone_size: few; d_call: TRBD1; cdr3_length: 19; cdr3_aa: CASSPPLQGAHTSPETQYF; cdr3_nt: TGTGCCAGCTCACCCCCTTTGCAGGGGGCCCATACGTCTCCAGAGACCCAGTACTTC
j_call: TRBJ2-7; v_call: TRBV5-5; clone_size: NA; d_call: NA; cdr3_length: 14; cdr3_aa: CASSPRGGFYEQYF; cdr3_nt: TGTGCCAGCAGCCCCAGAGGGGGTTTCTACGAGCAGTACTTC
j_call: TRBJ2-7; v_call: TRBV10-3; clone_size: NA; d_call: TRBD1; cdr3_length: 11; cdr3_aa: CAIRAGTELYF; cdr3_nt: TGTGCCATCAGGGCCGGGACAGAGCTGTACTTC
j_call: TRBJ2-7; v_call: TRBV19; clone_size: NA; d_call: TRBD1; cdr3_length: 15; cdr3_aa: CASSIGRTGSYEQYF; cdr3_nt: TGTGCCAGTAGTATAGGAAGGACAGGGAGCTACGAGCAGTACTTC
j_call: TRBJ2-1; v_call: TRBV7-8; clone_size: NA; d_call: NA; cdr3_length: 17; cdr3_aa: CASSLVGSGVTYNEQFF; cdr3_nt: TGTGCCAGCAGCTTAGTAGGTTCGGGGGTTACCTACAATGAGCAGTTCTTC
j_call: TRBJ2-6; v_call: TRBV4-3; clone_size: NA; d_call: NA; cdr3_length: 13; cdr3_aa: CASSRSGANVLTF; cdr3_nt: TGCGCCAGCAGTCGCTCTGGGGCCAACGTCCTGACTTTC
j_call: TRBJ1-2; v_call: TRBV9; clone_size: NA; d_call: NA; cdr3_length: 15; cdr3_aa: CASRGATGSNYGYTF; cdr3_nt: TGTGCCAGCAGAGGTGCGACAGGCTCCAACTATGGCTACACCTTC
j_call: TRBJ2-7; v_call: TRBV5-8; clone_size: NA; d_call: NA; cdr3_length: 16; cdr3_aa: CASSSRTARSSYEQYF; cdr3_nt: TGTGCCAGCAGCTCGCGGACAGCCCGATCCTCCTACGAGCAGTACTTC
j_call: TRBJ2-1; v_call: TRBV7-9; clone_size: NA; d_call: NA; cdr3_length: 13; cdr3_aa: CASSLDQGDEQFF; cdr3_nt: TGTGCCAGCAGCTTAGACCAGGGCGATGAGCAGTTCTTC
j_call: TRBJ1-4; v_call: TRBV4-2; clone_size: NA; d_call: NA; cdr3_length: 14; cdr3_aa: CASSQRKGLEKLFF; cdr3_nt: TGTGCCAGCAGCCAAAGGAAGGGGTTAGAAAAACTGTTTTTT
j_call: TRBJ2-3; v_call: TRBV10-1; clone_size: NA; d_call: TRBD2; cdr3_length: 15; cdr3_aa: CASSEVREFVDTQYF; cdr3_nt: TGCGCCAGCAGTGAGGTGCGGGAGTTTGTAGATACGCAGTATTTT
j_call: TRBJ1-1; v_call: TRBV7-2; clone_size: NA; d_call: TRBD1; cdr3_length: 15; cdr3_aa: CASSLQAGDRDEAFF; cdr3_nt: TGTGCCAGCAGCTTACAAGCGGGCGACAGGGATGAAGCTTTCTTT
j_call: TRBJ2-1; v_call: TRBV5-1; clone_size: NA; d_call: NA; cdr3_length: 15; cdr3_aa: CASSLGTRPPNEQFF; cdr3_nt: TGCGCCAGCAGCTTGGGGACACGCCCCCCAAATGAGCAGTTCTTC
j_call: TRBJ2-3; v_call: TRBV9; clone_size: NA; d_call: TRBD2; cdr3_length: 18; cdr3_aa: CASSVGGLAGGSTDTQYF; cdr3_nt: TGTGCCAGCAGCGTAGGGGGACTAGCGGGAGGCTCCACAGATACGCAGTATTTT
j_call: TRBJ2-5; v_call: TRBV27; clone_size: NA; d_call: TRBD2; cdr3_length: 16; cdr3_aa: CASSSPLSGSQETQYF; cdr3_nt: TGTGCCAGCAGTTCCCCGCTAAGCGGGAGTCAAGAGACCCAGTACTTC
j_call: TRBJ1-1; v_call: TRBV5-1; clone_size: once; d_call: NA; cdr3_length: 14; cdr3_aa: CASSLGGQNTEAFF; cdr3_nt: TGCGCCAGCAGCTTGGGGGGGCAGAACACTGAAGCTTTCTTT
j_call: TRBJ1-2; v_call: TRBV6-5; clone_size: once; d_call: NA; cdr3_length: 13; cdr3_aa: CASSATGSYGYTF; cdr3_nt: TGTGCCAGCAGCGCGACAGGAAGCTATGGCTACACCTTC
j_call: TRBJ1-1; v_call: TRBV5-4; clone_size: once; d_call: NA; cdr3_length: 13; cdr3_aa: CASSFQGPTEAFF; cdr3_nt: TGTGCCAGCAGCTTCCAGGGGCCCACTGAAGCTTTCTTT
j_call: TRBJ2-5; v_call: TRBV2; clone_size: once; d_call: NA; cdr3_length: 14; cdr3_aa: CASSLTGGQETQYF; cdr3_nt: TGTGCCAGCAGTCTCACTGGCGGCCAAGAGACCCAGTACTTC
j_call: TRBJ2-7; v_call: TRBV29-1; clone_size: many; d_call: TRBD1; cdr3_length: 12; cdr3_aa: CSVDTGVGEQYF; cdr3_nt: TGCAGCGTTGACACAGGGGTGGGCGAGCAGTACTTC
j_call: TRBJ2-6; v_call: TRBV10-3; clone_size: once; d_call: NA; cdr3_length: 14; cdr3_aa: CATRLGSGANVLTF; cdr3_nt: TGTGCCACACGACTGGGCTCTGGGGCCAACGTCCTGACTTTC
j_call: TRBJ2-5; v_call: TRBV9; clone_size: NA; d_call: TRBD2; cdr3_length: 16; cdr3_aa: CASSVVDGEGRETQYF; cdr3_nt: TGTGCCAGCAGCGTAGTGGACGGGGAGGGGAGGGAGACCCAGTACTTC
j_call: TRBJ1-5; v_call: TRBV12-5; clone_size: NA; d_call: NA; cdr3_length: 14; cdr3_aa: CASGFGSSNQPQHF; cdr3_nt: TGTGCTAGTGGTTTCGGGTCTAGCAATCAGCCCCAGCATTTT
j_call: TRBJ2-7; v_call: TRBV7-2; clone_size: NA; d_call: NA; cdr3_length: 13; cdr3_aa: CASSRARGYEQYF; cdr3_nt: TGTGCCAGCAGCCGGGCAAGGGGCTACGAGCAGTACTTC
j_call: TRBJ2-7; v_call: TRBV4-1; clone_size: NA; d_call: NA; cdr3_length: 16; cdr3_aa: CASSRDLQGRSYEQYF; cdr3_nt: TGCGCCAGCAGCCGAGACCTACAGGGCCGCTCCTACGAGCAGTACTTC
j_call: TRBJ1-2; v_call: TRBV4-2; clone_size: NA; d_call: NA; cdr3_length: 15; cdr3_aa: CASSQIRTADYGYTF; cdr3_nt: TGTGCCAGCAGCCAGATCCGGACAGCAGATTATGGCTACACCTTC
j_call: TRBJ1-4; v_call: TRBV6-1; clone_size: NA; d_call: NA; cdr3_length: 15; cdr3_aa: CASRTTGTFSEKLFF; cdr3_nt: TGTGCCAGCAGGACGACCGGGACATTTAGTGAAAAACTGTTTTTT
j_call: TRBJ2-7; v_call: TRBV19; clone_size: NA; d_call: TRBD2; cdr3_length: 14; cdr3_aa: CASRGRGSSYEQYF; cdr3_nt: TGTGCCAGTAGGGGGCGGGGGAGCTCCTACGAGCAGTACTTC